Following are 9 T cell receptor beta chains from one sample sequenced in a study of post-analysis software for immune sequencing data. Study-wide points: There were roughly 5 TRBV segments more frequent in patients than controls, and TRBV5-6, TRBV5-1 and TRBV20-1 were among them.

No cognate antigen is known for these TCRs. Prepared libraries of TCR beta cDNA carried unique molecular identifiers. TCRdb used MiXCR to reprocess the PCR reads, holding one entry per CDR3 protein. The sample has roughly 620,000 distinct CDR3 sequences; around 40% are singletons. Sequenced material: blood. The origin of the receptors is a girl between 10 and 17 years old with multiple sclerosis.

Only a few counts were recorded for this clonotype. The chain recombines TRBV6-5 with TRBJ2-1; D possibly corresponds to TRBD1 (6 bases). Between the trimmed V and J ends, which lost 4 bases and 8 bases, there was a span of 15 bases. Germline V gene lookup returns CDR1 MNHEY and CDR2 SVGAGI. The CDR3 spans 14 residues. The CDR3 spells CASSLAYRDDEQFF. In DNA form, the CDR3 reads TGTGCCAGCAGTTTGGCCTACAGGGACGATGAGCAGTTCTTC.

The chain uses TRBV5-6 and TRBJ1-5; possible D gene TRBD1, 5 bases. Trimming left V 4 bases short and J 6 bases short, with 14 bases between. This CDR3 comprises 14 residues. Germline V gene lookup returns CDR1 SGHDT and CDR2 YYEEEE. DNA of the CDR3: TGTGCCAGCAGCCCTGGGGCCCGCGGTCAGCCCCAGCATTTT. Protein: CASSPGARGQPQHF. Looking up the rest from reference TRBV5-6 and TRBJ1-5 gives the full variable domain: DAGVTQSPTHLIKTRGQQVTLRCSPKSGHDTVSWYQQALGQGPQFIFQYYEEEERQRGNFPDRFSGHQFPNYSSELNVNALLLGDSALYLCASSPGARGQPQHFGDGTRLSIL.

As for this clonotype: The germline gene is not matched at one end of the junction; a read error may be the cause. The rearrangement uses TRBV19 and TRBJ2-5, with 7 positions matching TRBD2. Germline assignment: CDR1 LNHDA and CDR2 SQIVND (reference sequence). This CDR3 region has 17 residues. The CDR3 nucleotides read TGTGCCAGTAGTCCCAAAGGGAGGGTTGGGGCTCAAGGGACCCAGTACTTC. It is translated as CASSPKGRVGAQGTQYF.

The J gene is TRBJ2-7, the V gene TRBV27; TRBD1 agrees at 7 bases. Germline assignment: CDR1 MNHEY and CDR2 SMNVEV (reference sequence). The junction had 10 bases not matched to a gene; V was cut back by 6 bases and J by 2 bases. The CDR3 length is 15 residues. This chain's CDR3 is CASSPAGQGAYEQYF. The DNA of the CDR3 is TGTGCCAGCAGCCCCGCCGGGCAGGGGGCCTACGAGCAGTACTTC.

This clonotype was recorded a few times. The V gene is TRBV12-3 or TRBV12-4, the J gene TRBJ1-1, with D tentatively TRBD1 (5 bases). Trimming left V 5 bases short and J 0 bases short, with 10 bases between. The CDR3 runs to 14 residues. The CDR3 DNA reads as TGTGCCAGCAGTGTGGGACTGTTGAACACTGAAGCTTTCTTT. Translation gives CASSVGLLNTEAFF.

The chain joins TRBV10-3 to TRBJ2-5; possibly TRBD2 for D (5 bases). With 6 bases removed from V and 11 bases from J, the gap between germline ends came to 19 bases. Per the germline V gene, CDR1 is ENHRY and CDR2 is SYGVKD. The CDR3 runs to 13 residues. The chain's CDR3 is CAISDNLQWEQYF. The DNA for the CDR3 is TGTGCCATCAGCGATAACCTCCAATGGGAGCAGTACTTC.

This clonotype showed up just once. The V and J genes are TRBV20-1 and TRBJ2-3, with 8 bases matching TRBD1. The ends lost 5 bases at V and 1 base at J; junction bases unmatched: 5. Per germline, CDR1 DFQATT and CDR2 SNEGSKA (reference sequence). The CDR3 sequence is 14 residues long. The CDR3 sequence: CSAATGAGTDTQYF. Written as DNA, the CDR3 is TGCAGTGCTGCGACAGGGGCGGGCACAGATACGCAGTATTTT.

The CDR3 region is CASSNAGVGKNIQYF. The CDR3 coding sequence is TGTGCCAGCAGCAACGCAGGGGTAGGCAAAAACATTCAGTACTTC. This chain joins TRBV11-2 and TRBJ2-4, with D possibly TRBD1 on 6 matching bases. The germline gives CDR1 SGHAT, CDR2 FQNNGV. The CDR3 totals 15 residues. Trimming took 5 bases from V and 3 from J, leaving 14 bases between them.

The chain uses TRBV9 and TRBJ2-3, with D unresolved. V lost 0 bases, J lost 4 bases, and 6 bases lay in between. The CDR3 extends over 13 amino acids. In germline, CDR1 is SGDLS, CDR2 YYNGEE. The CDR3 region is CASSVALADTQYF. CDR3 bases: TGTGCCAGCAGCGTAGCACTGGCAGATACGCAGTATTTT. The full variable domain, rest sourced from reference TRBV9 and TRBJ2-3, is DSGVTQTPKHLITATGQRVTLRCSPRSGDLSVYWYQQSLDQGLQFLIQYYNGEERAKGNILERFSAQQFPDLHSELNLSSLELGDSALYFCASSVALADTQYFGPGTRLTVL.